This T cell receptor beta chain was found in a study of OX40 agonist ivuxolimab in advanced cancers. About the study: Melanoma, hepatocellular carcinoma, head and neck or renal cell cancer occurred in dose-escalation patients. The study, taken as a whole, reports: Expanded clones were, on average, more numerous among CD8+ T cells than CD4+.

As regards this clone: Its antigen is currently unknown.

Clones were read by immunoSEQ multiplex PCR, and TCRdb kept only the in-frame ones, dropping some. Of fewer than 75,000 clones detected, roughly 89% appear once; the ten largest clones hold roughly 3%. CDR3 size: 13 residues. The trim removed 5 bases at V and 4 bases at J, leaving 4 bases unmatched. Germline-derived CDR1 and CDR2 are MNHEY and SVGAGI. This specimen was CD4+ or CD8+ T cells sorted from blood, taken in a trial of the OX40 agonist ivuxolimab. This chain uses TRBV6-5 with TRBJ2-7; 8 bases are shared with TRBD2. The TCR was taken from an adult with an advanced solid tumor such as melanoma, head and neck, liver or kidney cancer. CDR3 coding DNA: TGTGCCAGCAGTCCCGGGAGGGCTTACGAGCAGTACTTC. Translation gives CASSPGRAYEQYF.